Below, 7 T cell receptor beta chains from the same sample are listed, as sequenced in a study of T cell changes during pregnancy in multiple sclerosis. Using immunoSEQ multiplex PCR, the repertoire was profiled, and TCRdb retains in-frame clones only, with some absent. The sample contains 20,000 or so clones, 86% of which appear only once. This material consisted of CD8+ T cells from peripheral blood mononuclear cells, taken in the third trimester of pregnancy. The receptor source for this set is a female donor in good health, enrolled as a control in a pregnancy study.

This clone appeared a single time. The rearrangement links TRBV11-2 to TRBJ2-3; 7 bases align to TRBD2. Germline values: CDR1 SGHAT, CDR2 FQNNGV. CDR3 size: 15 residues. With 1 base clipped from V and 0 bases from J, the junction kept 1 base outside the gene matches. The CDR3 loop reads CASSLGLASTDTQYF. The CDR3 DNA reads TGTGCCAGCAGCTTAGGACTAGCAAGCACAGATACGCAGTATTTT. Together with reference TRBV11-2 and TRBJ2-3, the CDR3 gives the full variable domain: EAGVAQSPRYKIIEKRQSVAFWCNPISGHATLYWYQQILGQGPKLLIQFQNNGVVDDSQLPKDRFSAERLKGVDSTLKIQPAKLEDSAVYLCASSLGLASTDTQYFGPGTRLTVL.

The rearrangement uses TRBV7-3 and TRBJ2-5; 9 bases align to TRBD1. The CDR3 has 14 residues. Looked up from germline, CDR1 is SGHTA and CDR2 is FQGTGA. With 5 bases clipped from V and 4 bases from J, the junction kept 5 bases outside the gene matches. The CDR3 here is CASSLTGGGETQYF. In nucleotides, the CDR3 is TGTGCCAGCAGCCTGACAGGGGGGGGAGAGACCCAGTACTTC.

This clone occurred once. The chain has TRBV19 and TRBJ1-1; D is perhaps TRBD1 (5 bases). The CDR3 sequence is 13 residues long. V was trimmed by 5 bases and J by 6 bases, leaving 13 bases between them. In germline, CDR1 is LNHDA, CDR2 SQIVND (reference sequence). The DNA for the CDR3 is TGTGCCAGTAGTGCCCGACAGACCCCTGAAGCTTTCTTT. Translating it yields CASSARQTPEAFF.

The CDR3 nucleotides read TGTGCCAGCAGCTTAAGCGACAGGGCCCGGGGGGAGCAGTACTTC. The encoded protein is CASSLSDRARGEQYF. V is TRBV7-9 and J is TRBJ2-7; TRBD1 is a possible D gene (7 bases). V dropped 2 bases and J dropped 7 bases, with 18 bases sitting between them. The V gene's germline CDR1 is SEHNR and CDR2 FQNEAQ (reference sequence). The CDR3 has 15 residues.

This chain links TRBV27 with TRBJ1-2, with TRBD1 matching over 7 bases. The germline V gene has CDR1 MNHEY and CDR2 SMNVEV (reference sequence). There are 14 residues in the CDR3. Trimming took 9 bases from V and 4 from J; bases not matched to a gene: 11. CDR3 in DNA: TGTGCCAGTAAAAGGGACAGTGACTTCTATGGCTACACCTTC. Translation: CASKRDSDFYGYTF.

J is TRBJ2-3 and V is TRBV2, with TRBD2 matching over 10 bases. Per germline, CDR1 SNHLY and CDR2 FYNNEI. V shed 6 bases, J shed 2 bases, and the junction held 8 bases outside the gene matches. The CDR3 totals 16 residues. CDR3 coding DNA: TGTGCCAGCAGAGCACTTAGCGGGGGGCTCACAGATACGCAGTATTTT. Translating gives CASRALSGGLTDTQYF.

CDR3 residues: CASSQRQGATGNTIYF. The CDR3 coding sequence is TGCGCCAGCAGCCAGAGACAGGGGGCCACTGGAAACACCATATATTTT. The chain is built from TRBV4-3 and TRBJ1-3; 10 bases are a match to TRBD1. V shed 3 bases, J shed 2 bases, and the junction held 4 bases outside the gene matches. Germline V gene data show CDR1 as LGHNA and CDR2 as YSLEER. The CDR3 runs to 16 residues.